One T cell receptor beta chain is described in this entry. Sequenced by immunoSEQ multiplex PCR; TCRdb stores in-frame clones only, minus some. The sample has approximately 65,000 clones, 90% seen once; the top ten hold approximately 0.56%. The CDR3 length is 15 residues. CDR1 is LNHDA and CDR2 is SQIVND in the germline V gene (reference sequence). The V gene lost 4 bases and the J gene lost 0 bases, with 10 bases spanning the gap. This sample was included in a study of blood T cell repertoires in COVID-19. Sequenced sample: peripheral blood. The gene calls are TRBV19 and TRBJ2-1; D might be TRBD2 (6 bases). The clonotype originates from a man between 45 and 60 years old with COVID-19, enrolled during active disease. The CDR3 sequence: CASSRTTSSYNEQFF. In DNA form, the CDR3 reads TGTGCCAGTAGTAGGACTACGAGCTCCTACAATGAGCAGTTCTTC.